The sequence of this T cell receptor beta chain was determined in a study of breast tumors, draining lymph nodes, adjacent tissues. Axillary draining lymph nodes of breast cancer patients supplied the node samples. One entry per CDR3 protein results from TCRdb running MiXCR on the multiplex PCR reads. The sample comprises 250,000 or so distinct CDR3 sequences, roughly 31% of which are singletons, and 0.85% to 1.3% rests with the top ten. Concerning this clonotype itself: As yet, its antigen is unknown.

The CDR3 contains 15 residues. V trimming: 4 bases; J trimming: 4 bases; junction bases outside the gene matches: 6. Germline values: CDR1 MNHEY, CDR2 SVGEGT. General observations from the study: Most tumor T cells seemingly derive from lymph node, then expand in tumor.

This chain links TRBV6-2 or TRBV6-3 with TRBJ2-1, with 8 bases matching TRBD1. The source is a female donor with breast cancer. Some clones in this sample may be carry-over from other donors' samples. The sequenced material came from axillary lymph node tissue. CDR3 in DNA: TGTGCCAGCAGTTGGCCGGGACAGGCGTACAATGAGCAGTTCTTC. Translating it yields CASSWPGQAYNEQFF.